This T cell receptor (beta chain) was sequenced during a study of early T cells in non-severe SARS-CoV-2 infection. Overall study: Bulk RNA taken from unsorted whole blood was sequenced, leaving chains unpaired.

This clonotype was seen more than once but under ten times. TCRdb reprocessed the 5' RACE reads with MiXCR, giving one entry per CDR3 protein. The data show nearly 110,000 distinct CDR3 sequences, over 8.5% seen once. V was trimmed by 7 bases and J by 3 bases, leaving 11 bases between them. Germline CDR1 reads MNHEY; CDR2 reads SVGEGT. The CDR3 totals 13 residues. Sequencing used whole blood. The chain combines TRBV6-2 or TRBV6-3 with TRBJ2-3; D is unresolved. This receptor was obtained from an adult who was a healthcare worker with PCR-confirmed SARS-CoV-2 infection or an uninfected control (not recorded which). The CDR3 sequence: CASTHEVTDTQYF. For the CDR3, the DNA is TGTGCCAGCACCCATGAGGTTACAGATACGCAGTATTTT.